The present T cell receptor beta chain was sequenced within a study of early T cells in non-severe SARS-CoV-2 infection. Study results and caveats: Anti-spike CD8 specificities were favored by VDJdb matching, whose results missed private and CD4 specificities.

Points on this clonotype: Its target is not known.

Researchers tagged individual cDNA molecules with unique molecular identifiers. TCRdb re-called the 5' RACE reads through MiXCR, storing one row per CDR3 protein. The sample has 100,000 to 130,000 distinct CDR3 sequences; approximately 12% are singletons. This CDR3 has 11 amino acids. CDR1 SNHLY and CDR2 FYNNEI come from the germline V gene. V lost 6 bases, J lost 7 bases, and 10 bases lay in between. Sample: whole blood. This chain uses TRBV2 with TRBJ2-7; D gene ambiguous. The receptor was isolated from an adult who was a healthcare worker with PCR-confirmed SARS-CoV-2 infection or an uninfected control (not recorded which). The CDR3 region has the DNA TGTGCCAGCAGAGAAAAGAGGGAGCAGTACTTC. Translated: CASREKREQYF.